Following are 3 T cell receptor beta chains from one sample sequenced in a study of cytomegalovirus exposure and HLA in healthy donors. Use of 60 Vbeta and 13 Jbeta primers characterized the PCR. Data came from immunoSEQ multiplex PCR; TCRdb stores just in-frame clones and leaves some out. The profile covers around 120,000 clones, with 60% to 85% appearing a single time and roughly 5.9% taken by the ten largest. Sequenced sample: PBMCs. The receptors come from a woman aged 40 to 50 in good health and CMV-seronegative.

In this sample, this clone turned up a few times. This chain links TRBV5-4 with TRBJ2-1; 11 bases line up with TRBD2. Germline V gene sequence: CDR1 SGHNT, CDR2 YYREEE (reference sequence). After removal of 0 bases from V and 8 bases from J, the junction contained 1 base not matched to a gene. The CDR3 runs to 14 residues. The DNA of the CDR3 is TGTGCCAGCAGCTTGGAACTAGCGGGAGATGAGCAGTTCTTC. Protein product: CASSLELAGDEQFF.

The gene calls are TRBV7-2 and TRBJ1-1; no firm D call. CDR1 is SGHTA and CDR2 is FQGNSA in the germline V gene. The CDR3 is 13 amino acids. V lost 5 bases to trimming and J lost 2 bases, with 9 bases between them. In nucleotides, the CDR3 is TGTGCCAGCAGCCCCTATCTTAACACTGAAGCTTTCTTT. Amino acids: CASSPYLNTEAFF.

With respect to this clone: A junction boundary mismatches the germline segment, possibly from a read error. The chain recombines TRBV7-9 with TRBJ2-1; a possible D gene is TRBD1 (7 bases). The CDR3 is 17 residues long. Germline V gives CDR1 SEHNR, CDR2 FQNEAQ (reference sequence). The CDR3 DNA is TGTTCCAGCAGCGCCCGCCAGGGCAGGGGGGCCCACAATGAGCAGTTCTTC. Translation: CSSSARQGRGAHNEQFF.